The rows below give T cell receptor beta chains drawn from one sample of a study of CXCR3-negative and CXCR3-positive naive CD8 T cells. With the 5' RACE reads reprocessed, TCRdb shows one record per CDR3 protein and no DNA. The sample yields approximately 60,000 distinct CDR3 sequences, of which the top ten take up about 20%. The sample was memory CD8+ T cells from blood. Receptors were obtained from a human donor in good health. Some clones in this sample may be carry-over from other donors' samples. CDR3s include the opening cysteine and the closing phenylalanine or tryptophan.

>TRBJ2-1|TRBV2
CASTVGQGAYNEQFF
>TRBJ2-2|TRBV29-1
CSVEGGWGELFF
>TRBJ2-4|TRBV7-9
CASSDSVAKNIQYF
>TRBJ2-1|TRBV7-9
CASSERQYNEQFF
>TRBJ2-1|TRBV7-9
CASSLVGTSGGEQFF
>TRBJ1-5|TRBV28
CASSFVGASNQPQHF
>TRBJ2-1|TRBV11-2
CASRGGPAVHNEQFF
>TRBJ1-4|TRBV5-1
CASSLNGGLNEKLFF
>TRBJ2-7|TRBV20-1
CSARDFRPAFPSGRPYEQYF
>TRBJ2-1|TRBV20-1
CSARDLGLEGVETYNEQFF
>TRBJ1-2|TRBV12-3/TRBV12-4
CASSFFAGTDGYTF
>TRBJ2-1|TRBV7-6
CASSLLVAGVNEQFF
>TRBJ2-3|TRBV29-1
CSVEGTSGRGTDTQYF
>TRBJ2-7|TRBV7-2
CASSTGTSGYEQYF
>TRBJ2-2|TRBV28
CASSFTRNTGELFF
>TRBJ2-7|TRBV29-1
CSVEIGYEQYF
>TRBJ2-7|TRBV20-1
CSARGDREYEQYF
>TRBJ2-5|TRBV12-3/TRBV12-4
CASSLSPTGTGQETQYF
>TRBJ1-1|TRBV19
CASSMTTGAEAFF
>TRBJ1-5|TRBV20-1
CSARDGPLDSNQPQHF
>TRBJ2-1|TRBV7-9
CASSLSEKTSVGQFF
>TRBJ2-1|TRBV6-5
CASAPGRTSYNEQFF
>TRBJ1-1|TRBV19
CASSPSYGQDTEAFF
>TRBJ2-1|TRBV5-5
CASSLDWSSYNEQFF
>TRBJ2-1|TRBV20-1
CSARDWAGGHSSEQFF
>TRBJ2-7|TRBV6-2/TRBV6-3
CASTINRGHEQYF
>TRBJ1-1|TRBV11-2
CASSLVPGGGKNTEAFF
>TRBJ2-5|TRBV6-5
CASSPGGGGEETQYF